This T cell receptor (beta chain) was retrieved from a study of blood T cells in healthy people across ages. A second about 6 to 11 cycle PCR used barcoded and J-beta primers. TCRdb passed the 5' RACE reads through MiXCR, listing each CDR3 protein once. The data hold 1.6 million or so distinct CDR3 sequences, with about 35% observed a single time. Germline V gene lookup returns CDR1 MNHEY and CDR2 SMNVEV (reference sequence). The CDR3 is 16 residues long. J gave up 1 base and V 10 bases, and 12 bases lay outside the gene matches. This TCR derives from a woman in her thirties in good health. Material for sequencing was blood. This chain joins TRBV27 and TRBJ2-3; TRBD2 matches at 9 bases. This CDR3 reads CANRSLAGRGTDTQYF. The CDR3 nucleotides are TGTGCCAACAGATCGCTAGCGGGGAGGGGCACAGATACGCAGTATTTT.